Below, one T cell receptor (beta chain) is given with its context. The antigen remains unidentified. 13 Jbeta primers and 60 Vbeta primers were used for the PCR. Assay: immunoSEQ multiplex PCR; the TCRdb copy retains only in-frame clones and omits some. The profile shows under 150,000 clones, 80% of them singletons. V shed 4 bases, J shed 1 base, and the junction held 7 bases outside the gene matches. Germline CDR1 is GTSNPN and CDR2 is SVGIG (reference sequence). The CDR3 loop spans 15 amino acids. The source of the sample is a study of cytomegalovirus exposure and HLA in healthy donors. Study as a whole: For the approximately 400 genotyped donors, more than 80% fell within the Caucasian-associated ancestry cluster. The study's findings and limits: A few chains tied to CMV proved CMV antigen-specific in vitro. A previous analysis found most TCR beta V segments productive roughly 87% or roughly 30% of the time.

The sample was PBMCs. The rearrangement uses TRBV30 and TRBJ2-1; 7 nucleotides match TRBD1. This TCR derives from a middle-aged man in good health and CMV-seronegative. This CDR3 reads CAWTQGSESYNEQFF. CDR3 bases: TGTGCCTGGACACAGGGGTCGGAGTCCTACAATGAGCAGTTCTTC.